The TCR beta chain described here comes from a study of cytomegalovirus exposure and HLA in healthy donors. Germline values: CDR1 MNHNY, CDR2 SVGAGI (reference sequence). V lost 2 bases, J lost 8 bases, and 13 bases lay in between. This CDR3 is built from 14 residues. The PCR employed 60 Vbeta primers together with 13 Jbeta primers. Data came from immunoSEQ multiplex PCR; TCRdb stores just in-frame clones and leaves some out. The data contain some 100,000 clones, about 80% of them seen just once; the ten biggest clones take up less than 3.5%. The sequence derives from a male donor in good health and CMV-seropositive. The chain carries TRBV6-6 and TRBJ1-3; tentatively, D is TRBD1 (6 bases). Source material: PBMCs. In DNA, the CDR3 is TGTGCCAGCAGTTACGCACAGGGCATGGACACCATATATTTT. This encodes CASSYAQGMDTIYF.